This TCR beta chain was sequenced for a study of vaccination and CD4 T cells after COVID-19. Sequencing of DNA taken from cultured CD4+ T cells relied on the Oncomine TCR Beta short-read assay. TCRdb recomputed calls from the PCR reads with MiXCR, one row per CDR3 protein. The sample yields some 20,000 distinct CDR3 sequences, approximately 40% seen once. CDR3 length equals 12 residues. Germline CDR1 is MNHEY and CDR2 is SMNVEV (reference sequence). Trimming took off 2 bases at V and 7 bases at J, with 7 bases between the two ends. This clonotype occurred a few times. Antigen: not known. Overall study results and limits: Going from approximately 21 to 38, median SARS-CoV-2-reactive clonotypes did not rise significantly.

Specified treatment: roughly nine-day PBMC culture with coronavirus spike peptide pools or control peptides (ViraFEST assay). The receptor comes from a human donor who had recovered from COVID-19. This chain connects TRBV27 to TRBJ2-3; no clear D gene. Sequenced here: CD4+ T cells from blood, cultured in vitro, sampled after SARS-CoV-2 vaccination. CDR3 in DNA: TGTGCCAGCAGTTTAAATAGTCATACGCAGTATTTT. Amino acid sequence: CASSLNSHTQYF.